The clone carrying this T cell receptor (beta chain) was detected once. Its matching antigen is unknown. Primers used in a second PCR of roughly 7 to 11 cycles were a sample-barcoded 5' primer and a J-beta primer mix. A template-switch adaptor with 12 random nucleotides tagged each cDNA molecule. CDR3-containing paired-end reads numbering at least 2.5 million came from each sample. TCRdb itself ran the 5' RACE reads through MiXCR, one entry per CDR3 protein. The table has roughly 1.6 million distinct CDR3 sequences, 30% to 35% seen once; the top ten hold roughly 12%. The sample comes from a study of blood T cells in healthy people across ages. The study's findings and limits: Calculation of diversity from one million T cells yielded estimates considered to be underestimates. The recorded TCR beta diversity per million T cells decreased in a roughly linear manner with age.

This CDR3 comprises 15 residues. CDR1 and CDR2 from the germline V gene are MGHRA and YSYEKL. J lost 10 bases, V lost 5 bases, and 13 bases had no gene match. The sequence derives from a woman in her 30s in good health. The chain recombines TRBV4-1 with TRBJ2-1; 8 nucleotides line up with TRBD1. The specimen sequenced was blood. DNA for the CDR3: TGCGCCAGCAGCGCGCAAAGGGGACAGGCCTACGAGCAGTTCTTC. This codes for CASSAQRGQAYEQFF.